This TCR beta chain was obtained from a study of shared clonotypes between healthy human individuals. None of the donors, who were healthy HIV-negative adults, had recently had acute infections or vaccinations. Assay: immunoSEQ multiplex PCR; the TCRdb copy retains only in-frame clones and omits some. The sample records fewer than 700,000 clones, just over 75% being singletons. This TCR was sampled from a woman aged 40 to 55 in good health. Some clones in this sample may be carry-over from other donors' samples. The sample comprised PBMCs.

The DNA of the CDR3 is TGTGCCAGCAGCACAGGGTTCGTCTACGAGCAGTACTTC. Encoded protein: CASSTGFVYEQYF. The chain recombines TRBV7-6 with TRBJ2-7; a weak D match, TRBD1 (6 bases). The CDR3 extends over 13 amino acids. Germline V gene lookup returns CDR1 SGHVS and CDR2 FNYEAQ. Deletions cut 5 bases from V and 3 bases from J, with 11 bases between.